Following are 5 T cell receptor beta chains from one sample sequenced in a study of PD-L1 blockade in urothelial cancer. Method: immunoSEQ multiplex PCR; TCRdb's copy keeps in-frame clones and lacks some. The sample has 90,000 to 120,000 clones; over 80% are singletons. The material sequenced was PBMCs, taken around atezolizumab (anti-PD-L1) treatment. Receptors originate from a woman aged 80 or over with urothelial cancer.

The V gene is TRBV11-2, the J gene TRBJ2-3; TRBD2 matches 11 bases. The trim removed 1 base at V and 10 bases at J, leaving 13 bases unmatched. CDR3 length: 17 amino acids. Germline-derived CDR1 and CDR2 are SGHAT and FQNNGV. CDR3: CASSLVSGRAKGVAQYF. In nucleotides, the CDR3 is TGTGCCAGCAGCTTAGTTAGCGGGAGGGCCAAGGGGGTGGCGCAGTATTTT.

J is TRBJ2-2 and V is TRBV28; possibly TRBD1 for D (5 bases). V lost 1 base and J lost 5, with 14 bases in between. Germline-derived CDR1 and CDR2 are MDHEN and SYDVKM. This CDR3 contains 16 residues. In nucleotides, the CDR3 is TGTGCCAGCAGTTTATTTAGGGGTTTGGGGACCGGGGAGCTGTTTTTT. Protein product: CASSLFRGLGTGELFF.

Only one count was recorded for this clone. The chain uses TRBV2 and TRBJ2-2; D perhaps matches TRBD2 (6 bases). V was cut by 8 bases and J by 0 bases, with 13 bases left in between. This CDR3 comprises 15 residues. Germline V gives CDR1 SNHLY, CDR2 FYNNEI. The CDR3 here is CASGRASANTGELFF. CDR3 sequence (DNA): TGTGCCAGCGGCCGCGCTAGCGCGAACACCGGGGAGCTGTTTTTT. Supplemented by reference TRBV2 and TRBJ2-2, the full variable domain reads EPEVTQTPSHQVTQMGQEVILRCVPISNHLYFYWYRQILGQKVEFLVSFYNNEISEKSEIFDDQFSVERPDGSNFTLKIRSTKLEDSAMYFCASGRASANTGELFFGEGSRLTVL.

The V gene is TRBV6-4, the J gene TRBJ1-2; 9 positions match TRBD1. The V gene's germline CDR1 is MRHNA and CDR2 SNTAGT. V gave up 0 bases and J gave up 7 bases; unmatched junction bases: 3. The CDR3 totals 14 residues. For the CDR3, the DNA is TGTGCCAGCAGTGACTCACAGGGGGCTGGTGGCTACACCTTC. Translation gives CASSDSQGAGGYTF.

This chain links TRBV6-5 with TRBJ1-2, with TRBD1 as a possible D gene (5 bases). Trimming pared 6 bases from V and 4 bases from J, leaving 15 bases between. This CDR3 contains 14 residues. Germline V gives CDR1 MNHEY, CDR2 SVGAGI. The CDR3 bases are TGTGCCAGCAGGGACTGGGGGGGACCCTATGGCTACACCTTC. This gives the protein CASRDWGGPYGYTF.